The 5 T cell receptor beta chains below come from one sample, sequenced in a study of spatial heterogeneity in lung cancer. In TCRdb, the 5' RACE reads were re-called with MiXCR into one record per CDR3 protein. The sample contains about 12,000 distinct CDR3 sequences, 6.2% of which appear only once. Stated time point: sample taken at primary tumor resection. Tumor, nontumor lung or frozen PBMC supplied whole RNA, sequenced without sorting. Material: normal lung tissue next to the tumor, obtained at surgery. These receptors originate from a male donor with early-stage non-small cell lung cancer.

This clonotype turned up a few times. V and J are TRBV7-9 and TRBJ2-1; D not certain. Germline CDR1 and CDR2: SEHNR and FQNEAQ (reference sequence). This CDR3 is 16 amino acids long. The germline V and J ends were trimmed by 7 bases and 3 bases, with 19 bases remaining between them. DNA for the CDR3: TGTGCCAGCAACGCCTTCGGCCTCCTCGACTACAATGAGCAGTTCTTC. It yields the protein CASNAFGLLDYNEQFF.

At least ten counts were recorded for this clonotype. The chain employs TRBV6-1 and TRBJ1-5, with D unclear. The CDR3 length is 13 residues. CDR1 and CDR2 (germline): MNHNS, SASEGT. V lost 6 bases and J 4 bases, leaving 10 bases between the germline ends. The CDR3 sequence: CASSWERNQPQHF. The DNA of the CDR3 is TGTGCCAGCAGCTGGGAAAGAAATCAGCCCCAGCATTTT.

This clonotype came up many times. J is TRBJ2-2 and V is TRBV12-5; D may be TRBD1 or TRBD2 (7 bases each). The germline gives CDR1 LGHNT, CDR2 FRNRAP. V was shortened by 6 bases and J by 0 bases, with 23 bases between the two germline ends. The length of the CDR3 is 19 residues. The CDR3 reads CASGPRYRGLNSNTGELFF. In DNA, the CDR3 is TGTGCTAGTGGGCCTCGATACAGGGGACTAAACTCGAACACCGGGGAGCTGTTTTTT.

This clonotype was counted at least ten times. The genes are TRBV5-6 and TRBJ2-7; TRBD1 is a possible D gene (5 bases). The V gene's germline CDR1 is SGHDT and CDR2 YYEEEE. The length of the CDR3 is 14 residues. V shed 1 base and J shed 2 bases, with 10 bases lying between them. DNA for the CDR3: TGTGCCAGCAGCTTGAAACAGGCAGCCTACGAGCAGTACTTC. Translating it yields CASSLKQAAYEQYF.

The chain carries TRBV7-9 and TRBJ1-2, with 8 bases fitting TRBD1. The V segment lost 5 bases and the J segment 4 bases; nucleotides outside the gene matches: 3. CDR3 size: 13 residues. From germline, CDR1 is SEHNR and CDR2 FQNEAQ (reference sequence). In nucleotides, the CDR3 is TGTGCCAGCAGCCTGGACAGGGTCTATGGCTACACCTTC. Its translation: CASSLDRVYGYTF.